This T cell receptor beta chain originates from a study of T cell changes during pregnancy in multiple sclerosis. Repertoires were generated with immunoSEQ multiplex PCR, while TCRdb's copy carries only in-frame clones and drops some. The sample yields about 20,000 clones, about 85% seen once. The CDR3 runs 15 residues. Trimming left V 3 bases short and J 2 bases short, with 13 bases between. Germline CDR1 is KGHSH and CDR2 is LQKENI. This clone rates as medium-sized. The sequencing used CD8+ T cells from peripheral blood mononuclear cells, collected after pregnancy. The chain is built from TRBV18 and TRBJ2-5; D gene ambiguous. This receptor was taken from a female donor with multiple sclerosis, enrolled in a pregnancy study. CDR3 region: CASSPTVGEQETQYF. The CDR3 nucleotides read TGTGCCAGCTCACCCACCGTCGGAGAACAAGAGACCCAGTACTTC.